The clone carrying this T cell receptor beta chain was seen ten or more times. The antigen remains unidentified. This sample is part of a study of identical twins. TCRdb redid the calling of the 5' RACE reads with MiXCR, one entry per CDR3 protein. The table includes around 1.7 million distinct CDR3 sequences, roughly 35% detected once. Study-wide results and caveats: For out-of-frame beta sequences, excess twin sharing was weaker. Cord blood's abundant beta clonotypes had fewer insertions, unlike memory repertoires.

The donors were all healthy and Caucasian. Germline assignment: CDR1 MDHEN and CDR2 SYDVKM. There are 13 residues in the CDR3. The V end was cut by 8 bases, the J end by 4 bases, with 9 bases between. The receptor's source is a newborn girl in good health. The chain links TRBV28 to TRBJ2-6; D is unclear. The sample consisted of cord blood. CDR3 DNA: TGTGCCAGCTTATCGACCGGGGCCAACGTCCTGACTTTC. Amino acid sequence: CASLSTGANVLTF.